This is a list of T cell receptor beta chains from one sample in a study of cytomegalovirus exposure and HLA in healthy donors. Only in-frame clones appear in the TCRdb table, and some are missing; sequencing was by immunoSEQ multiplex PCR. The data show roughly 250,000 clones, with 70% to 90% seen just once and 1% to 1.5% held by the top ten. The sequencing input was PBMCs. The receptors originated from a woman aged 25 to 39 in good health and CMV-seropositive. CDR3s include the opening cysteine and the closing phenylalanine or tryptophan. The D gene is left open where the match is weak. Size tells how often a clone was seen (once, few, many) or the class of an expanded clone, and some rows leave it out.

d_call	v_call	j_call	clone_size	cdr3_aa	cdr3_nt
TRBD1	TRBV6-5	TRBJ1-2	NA	CASSYRPGQGYLRYTF	TGTGCCAGCAGTTACAGGCCGGGACAGGGGTACCTTCGCTACACCTTC
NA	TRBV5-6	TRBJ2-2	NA	CASSLSTSGLTGELFF	TGTGCCAGCAGCTTGTCGACTAGTGGATTGACCGGGGAGCTGTTTTTT
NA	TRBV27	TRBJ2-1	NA	CASSLGTASYNEQFF	TGTGCCAGCAGTTTGGGGACTGCCTCCTACAATGAGCAGTTCTTC
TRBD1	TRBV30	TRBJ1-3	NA	CAWGRGANTIYF	TGTGCCTGGGGCAGGGGGGCAAACACCATATATTTT
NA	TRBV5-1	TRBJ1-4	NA	CASSLVFMSEHTVGTNEKLFF	TGCGCCAGCAGCTTGGTATTTATGTCGGAGCACACGGTGGGAACTAATGAAAAACTGTTTTTT
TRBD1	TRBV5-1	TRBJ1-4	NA	CASSRQGVGEKLFF	TGCGCCAGCAGCCGACAGGGGGTTGGTGAAAAACTGTTTTTT
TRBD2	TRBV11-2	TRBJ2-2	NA	CASSLTRGRAVGELFF	TGTGCCAGCAGCTTAACGCGCGGGAGGGCCGTCGGGGAGCTGTTTTTT
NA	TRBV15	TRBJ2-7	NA	CATSRDPFGRESYEQYF	TGTGCCACCAGCAGAGATCCTTTCGGAAGGGAGAGTTACGAGCAGTACTTC
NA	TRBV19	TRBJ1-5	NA	CASSPSRQGGASNQPQHF	TGTGCCAGTAGTCCATCCCGTCAAGGGGGGGCCAGCAATCAGCCCCAGCATTTT
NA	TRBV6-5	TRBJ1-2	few	CASSATGRVTF	TGTGCCAGCAGCGCGACAGGACGTGTGACCTTC
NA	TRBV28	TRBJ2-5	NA	CASSPPPWGVETQYF	TGTGCCAGCAGTCCCCCGCCCTGGGGCGTAGAGACCCAGTACTTC
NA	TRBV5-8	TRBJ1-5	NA	CASSRLGGTANQPQHF	TGTGCCAGCAGCCGCTTAGGAGGGACGGCCAATCAGCCCCAGCATTTT
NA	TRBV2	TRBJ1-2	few	CASSDWQAFCTF	TGTGCCAGCAGTGATTGGCAGGCGTTTTGCACCTTC
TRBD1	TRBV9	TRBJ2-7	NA	CASSVRTGSHEQYF	TGTGCCAGCAGCGTTCGGACAGGCTCCCACGAGCAGTACTTC
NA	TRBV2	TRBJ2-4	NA	CASSTGKSLAKNIQYF	TGTGCCAGCAGTACAGGGAAGTCTCTAGCCAAAAACATTCAGTACTTC
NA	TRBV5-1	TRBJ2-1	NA	CASSPINRGSYNEQFF	TGCGCCAGCAGCCCTATAAACCGGGGCTCCTACAATGAGCAGTTCTTC
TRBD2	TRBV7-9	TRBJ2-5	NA	CASSFSGAGETQYF	TGTGCCAGCAGCTTTAGCGGGGCGGGAGAGACCCAGTACTTC
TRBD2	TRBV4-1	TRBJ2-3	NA	CASSQGLAGGDPDTQYF	TGCGCCAGCAGCCAAGGACTAGCGGGAGGGGATCCAGATACGCAGTATTTT
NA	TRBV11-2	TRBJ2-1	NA	CASSLDGWAMEFF	TGTGCCAGCAGCTTAGACGGTTGGGCGATGGAGTTCTTC
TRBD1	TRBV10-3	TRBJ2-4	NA	CAASRQGDIQYF	TGTGCCGCATCGCGACAGGGTGACATTCAGTACTTC
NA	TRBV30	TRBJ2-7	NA	CAWSSRTRAIVSEQYF	TGTGCCTGGAGTTCGCGCACGCGGGCGATTGTAAGCGAGCAGTACTTC
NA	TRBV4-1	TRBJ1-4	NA	CASSQDGETELATNEKLFF	TGCGCCAGCAGCCAAGATGGCGAAACAGAACTTGCAACTAATGAAAAACTGTTTTTT
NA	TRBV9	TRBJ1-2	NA	CASSVEWASNYGYTF	TGTGCCAGCAGCGTAGAGTGGGCCTCAAACTATGGCTACACCTTC
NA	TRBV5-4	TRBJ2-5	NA	CASSLGSGMVQETQYF	TGTGCCAGCAGCCTAGGGTCAGGGATGGTTCAGGAGACCCAGTACTTC
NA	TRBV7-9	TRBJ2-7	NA	CASSLEGGSYEQYF	TGTGCCAGCAGCTTAGAGGGCGGGTCCTACGAGCAGTACTTC
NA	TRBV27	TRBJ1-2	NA	CASSTDSNYGYTF	TGTGCCAGCAGTACGGACAGTAACTATGGCTACACCTTC
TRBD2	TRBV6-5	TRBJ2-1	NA	CASSRLAGINEQFF	TGTGCCAGCAGTCGACTAGCGGGGATCAATGAGCAGTTCTTC